These T cell receptor beta chains were read from a single sample in a study of patients and donors after allogeneic stem cell transplantation. TCRdb re-called the RT-PCR reads through MiXCR, storing one row per CDR3 protein. The sample holds approximately 220,000 distinct CDR3 sequences, around two fifths seen once. The sequenced material came from blood, either unsorted or a sorted T cell fraction (not recorded which). All receptors derive from a human donor who was either an allogeneic HSCT recipient or a stem cell or donor lymphocyte infusion donor (not recorded which). It is not recorded whose cells these are; they may come from a transplant donor. The CDR3 runs from the conserved cysteine through the conserved F or W. A D gene is named only where the DNA matches it firmly. Where a row states a size, it is once, few, many or the class of an expanded clone; other rows omit it.

>TRBV30|.|.|TRBJ2-3
CAWSLRDHTQYF
TGTGCCTGGAGTCTACGTGACCATACGCAGTATTTT
>TRBV12-3/TRBV12-4|TRBD1|.|TRBJ1-5
CASSQRTGQNQPQHF
TGTGCCAGCAGCCAGCGGACAGGGCAAAATCAGCCCCAGCATTTT
>TRBV12-3/TRBV12-4|TRBD1|many|TRBJ1-1
CASSLTGGSNTEAFF
TGTGCCAGCAGTTTGACAGGGGGCTCAAACACTGAAGCTTTCTTT
>TRBV3-1|.|few|TRBJ1-1
CASRDGGGKNTEAFF
TGTGCCAGCAGGGACGGCGGAGGAAAGAACACTGAAGCTTTCTTT
>TRBV11-2|TRBD1|.|TRBJ1-1
CASSLIAGTGISAEAFF
TGTGCCAGCAGCTTAATCGCCGGGACAGGGATCTCCGCTGAAGCTTTCTTT
>TRBV6-6|.|.|TRBJ1-3
CASSSGPALNTIYF
TGTGCCAGCAGTTCAGGTCCGGCATTAAACACCATATATTTT
>TRBV28|.|.|TRBJ1-1
CASSPGTTEAFF
TGTGCCAGCAGTCCCGGGACCACTGAAGCTTTCTTT
>TRBV20-1|TRBD1|.|TRBJ1-1
CSAQGQRSNTEAFF
TGCAGTGCACAGGGACAGCGATCGAACACTGAAGCTTTCTTT
>TRBV6-2/TRBV6-3|.|.|TRBJ2-1
CASSPTSIGGEQFF
TGTGCCAGCAGTCCAACTAGTATAGGGGGTGAGCAGTTCTTC
>TRBV6-5|.|.|TRBJ2-1
CASSNHPRDNERFF
TGTGCCAGCAGTAACCATCCTCGGGACAATGAGCGGTTCTTC
>TRBV4-1|.|.|TRBJ2-2
CASSQGEILGGELFF
TGCGCCAGCAGCCAAGGAGAGATACTGGGCGGGGAGCTGTTTTTT
>TRBV10-3|.|few|TRBJ1-5
CAISGAASNQPQHF
TGTGCCATCAGTGGGGCAGCTAGCAATCAGCCCCAGCATTTT
>TRBV5-1|.|.|TRBJ1-1
CASSLTTKEAFF
TGCGCCAGCAGCCTAACGACAAAAGAAGCTTTCTTT
>TRBV14|.|.|TRBJ1-5
CASRLTEGQPQHF
TGTGCCAGCAGGCTAACAGAGGGTCAGCCCCAGCATTTT
>TRBV3-1|TRBD1|.|TRBJ1-5
CASSQGTGGYQPQHF
TGTGCCAGCAGCCAAGGGACAGGGGGCTACCAGCCCCAGCATTTT
>TRBV6-2/TRBV6-3|.|few|TRBJ1-1
CASRGPGLEAFF
TGTGCCAGCAGAGGGCCTGGGTTGGAGGCTTTCTTT
>TRBV10-3|.|.|TRBJ1-2
CAISTTGTADGYTF
TGTGCCATCAGTACCACCGGGACGGCAGATGGCTACACCTTC
>TRBV27|TRBD1|.|TRBJ2-7
CASSRDRVSSYEQYF
TGTGCCAGCAGTAGAGACAGGGTCAGCTCCTACGAGCAGTACTTC
>TRBV9|.|.|TRBJ1-1
CASSTKKQGGNTEAFF
TGTGCCAGCAGCACCAAGAAACAGGGCGGGAACACTGAAGCTTTCTTT
>TRBV4-3|.|.|TRBJ2-5
CASSQDRTPGETQYF
TGCGCCAGCAGCCAAGATAGGACCCCCGGGGAGACCCAGTACTTC
>TRBV6-2/TRBV6-3|.|.|TRBJ1-1
CASSYYGQSMNTEAFF
TGTGCCAGCAGTTACTACGGACAGTCCATGAACACTGAAGCTTTCTTT
>TRBV12-3/TRBV12-4|TRBD1|.|TRBJ2-7
CASSSATGKNVYEQYF
TGTGCCAGCAGCTCCGCGACAGGGAAAAACGTCTACGAGCAGTACTTC
>TRBV6-1|.|few|TRBJ2-5
CASSLRESQYF
TGTGCCAGCAGCCTCCGGGAGAGCCAGTACTTC
>TRBV4-1|.|.|TRBJ1-1
CASSGGLVNTEAFF
TGCGCCAGCAGCGGAGGACTGGTGAACACTGAAGCTTTCTTT
>TRBV4-3|TRBD2|.|TRBJ2-2
CASSQDLAGAGELFF
TGCGCCAGCAGCCAAGATCTGGCGGGAGCCGGGGAGCTGTTTTTT
>TRBV7-9|.|once|TRBJ2-2
CASSLAYRRNTGELFF
TGTGCCAGCAGCTTAGCGTATAGGAGAAACACCGGGGAGCTGTTTTTT
>TRBV7-2|TRBD2|few|TRBJ2-1
CASSRRTSGSYNEQFF
TGTGCCAGCAGCCGCCGGACTAGCGGTTCCTACAATGAGCAGTTCTTC
>TRBV29-1|.|.|TRBJ1-3
CSVEGAGNTIYF
TGCAGCGTTGAGGGGGCCGGAAACACCATATATTTT
>TRBV4-1|TRBD1|.|TRBJ1-2
CASSHPQGGTYGYTF
TGCGCCAGCAGCCATCCACAGGGGGGGACCTATGGCTACACCTTC
>TRBV28|.|few|TRBJ1-3
CASSFRGTGYRNTIYF
TGTGCCAGCAGTTTTAGGGGAACTGGGTACCGAAACACCATATATTTT
>TRBV10-3|TRBD1|.|TRBJ2-7
CAIRKGTEGSYEQYF
TGTGCCATCAGGAAAGGGACAGAAGGCTCCTACGAGCAGTACTTC
>TRBV20-1|TRBD1|few|TRBJ1-4
CSALTGTGEKLFF
TGCAGTGCTCTCACCGGGACAGGTGAAAAACTGTTTTTT
>TRBV3-1|.|.|TRBJ2-3
CASSQVRAEQYF
TGTGCCAGCAGCCAAGTGCGGGCGGAGCAGTATTTT
>TRBV2|.|few|TRBJ1-2
CASSEEVWGNYGYTF
TGTGCCAGCAGTGAAGAGGTCTGGGGAAACTATGGCTACACCTTC
>TRBV5-1|TRBD1|.|TRBJ2-5
CASSPEGQAWYQETQYF
TGCGCCAGCAGCCCGGAGGGACAGGCCTGGTACCAAGAGACCCAGTACTTC
>TRBV24-1|.|.|TRBJ1-2
CATSGASRADYTF
TGTGCCACCAGTGGAGCATCGAGGGCGGACTACACCTTC
>TRBV12-3/TRBV12-4|.|.|TRBJ1-1
CASSIGGLSGAEAFF
TGTGCCAGCTCGATTGGCGGGCTGAGCGGGGCTGAAGCTTTCTTT
>TRBV24-1|.|.|TRBJ1-2
CATSEPGGGYTF
TGTGCCACCAGTGAACCAGGAGGCGGCTACACCTTC
>TRBV6-6|TRBD1|.|TRBJ2-5
CASSYTGTGKQYF
TGTGCCAGCAGTTACACCGGGACAGGAAAACAGTACTTC
>TRBV11-2|.|few|TRBJ2-2
CASTSWAPGNTGELFF
TGTGCCAGCACCTCTTGGGCGCCGGGGAACACCGGGGAGCTGTTTTTT
>TRBV12-3/TRBV12-4|TRBD1|.|TRBJ2-1
CASRDRGNEQFF
TGTGCCAGCAGAGACAGGGGTAATGAGCAGTTCTTC
>TRBV5-1|.|once|TRBJ1-5
CASSLYGYSNQPQHF
TGCGCCAGCAGCTTGTATGGATATAGCAATCAGCCCCAGCATTTT
>TRBV12-3/TRBV12-4|TRBD2|.|TRBJ2-1
CASSSTSGGAEEQFF
TGTGCCAGCAGTTCCACTAGCGGGGGGGCGGAGGAGCAGTTCTTC
>TRBV29-1|.|.|TRBJ2-1
CSVEGEKGGPPYNEQFF
TGCAGCGTTGAAGGGGAAAAAGGGGGGCCTCCCTACAATGAGCAGTTCTTC
>TRBV4-3|.|once|TRBJ1-1
CASSQDRYGNTEAFF
TGCGCCAGCAGCCAAGATCGATATGGGAACACTGAAGCTTTCTTT
>TRBV21-1|.|.|TRBJ2-7
CASSKADIMTVYEQYF
TGTGCCAGCAGCAAAGCTGATATCATGACTGTTTACGAGCAGTACTTC
>TRBV19|.|few|TRBJ1-2
CASSPSGGYGYTF
TGTGCCAGTTCCCCGAGTGGGGGCTATGGCTACACCTTC
>TRBV12-3/TRBV12-4|.|.|TRBJ1-2
CASSLGWTDSLYGYTF
TGTGCCAGCAGTTTAGGCTGGACGGACTCCTTATACGGCTACACCTTC
>TRBV6-5|.|few|TRBJ1-2
CASSYLGSYTF
TGTGCCAGCAGTTACCTCGGCTCATACACCTTC